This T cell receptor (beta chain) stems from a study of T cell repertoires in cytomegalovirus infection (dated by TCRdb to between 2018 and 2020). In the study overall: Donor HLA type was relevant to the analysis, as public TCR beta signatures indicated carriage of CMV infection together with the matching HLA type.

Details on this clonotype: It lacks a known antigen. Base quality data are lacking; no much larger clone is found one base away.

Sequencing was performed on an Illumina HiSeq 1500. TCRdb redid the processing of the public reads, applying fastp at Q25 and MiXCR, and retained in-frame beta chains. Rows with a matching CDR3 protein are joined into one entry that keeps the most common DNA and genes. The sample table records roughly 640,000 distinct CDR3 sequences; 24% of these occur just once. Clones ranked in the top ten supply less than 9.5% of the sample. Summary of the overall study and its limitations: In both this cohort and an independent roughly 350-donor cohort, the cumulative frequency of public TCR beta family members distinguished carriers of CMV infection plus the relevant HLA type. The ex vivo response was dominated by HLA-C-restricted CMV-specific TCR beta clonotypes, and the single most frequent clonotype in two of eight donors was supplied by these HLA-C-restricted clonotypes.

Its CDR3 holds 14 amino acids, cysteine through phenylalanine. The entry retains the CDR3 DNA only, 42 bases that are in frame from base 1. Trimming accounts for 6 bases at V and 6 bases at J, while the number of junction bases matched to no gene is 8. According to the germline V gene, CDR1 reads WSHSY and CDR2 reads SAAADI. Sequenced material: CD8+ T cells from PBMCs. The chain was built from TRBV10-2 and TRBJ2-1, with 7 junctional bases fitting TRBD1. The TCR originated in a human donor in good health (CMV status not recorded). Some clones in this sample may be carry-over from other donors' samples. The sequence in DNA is TGCGCCAGCAGCCCGTGGGGACAGTCCAATGAGCAGTTCTTC. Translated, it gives CASSPWGQSNEQFF.